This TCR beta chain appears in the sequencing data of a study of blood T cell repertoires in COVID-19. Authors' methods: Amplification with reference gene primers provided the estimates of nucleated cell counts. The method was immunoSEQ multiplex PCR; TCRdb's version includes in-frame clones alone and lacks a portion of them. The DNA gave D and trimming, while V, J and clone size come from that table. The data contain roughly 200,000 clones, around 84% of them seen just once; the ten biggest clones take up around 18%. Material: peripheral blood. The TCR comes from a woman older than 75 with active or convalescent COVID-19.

The CDR3 here is CASSSGGERTGELFF. The CDR3 DNA follows: TGTGCCAGCAGCTCGGGGGGGGAACGAACCGGGGAGCTGTTTTTT. The V and J genes are TRBV5-4 and TRBJ2-2; 8 bases match TRBD2. The CDR3 runs 15 residues. V dropped 3 bases and J dropped 5; count of bases not matched to a gene: 6. Germline CDR1 and CDR2: SGHNT and YYREEE (reference sequence).